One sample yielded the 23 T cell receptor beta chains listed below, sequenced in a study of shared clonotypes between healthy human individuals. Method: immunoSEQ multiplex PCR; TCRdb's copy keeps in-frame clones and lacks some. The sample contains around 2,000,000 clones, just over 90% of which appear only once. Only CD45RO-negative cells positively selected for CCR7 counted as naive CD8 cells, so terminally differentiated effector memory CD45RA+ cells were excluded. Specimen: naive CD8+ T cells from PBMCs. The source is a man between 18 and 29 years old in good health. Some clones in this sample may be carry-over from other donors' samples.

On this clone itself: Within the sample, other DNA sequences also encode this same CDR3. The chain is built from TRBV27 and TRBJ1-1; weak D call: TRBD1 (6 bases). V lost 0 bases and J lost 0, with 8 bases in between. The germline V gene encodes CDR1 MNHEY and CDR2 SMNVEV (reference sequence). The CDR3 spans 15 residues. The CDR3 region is CASSLSGTLNTEAFF. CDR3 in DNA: TGTGCCAGCAGTTTATCCGGGACATTGAACACTGAAGCTTTCTTT.

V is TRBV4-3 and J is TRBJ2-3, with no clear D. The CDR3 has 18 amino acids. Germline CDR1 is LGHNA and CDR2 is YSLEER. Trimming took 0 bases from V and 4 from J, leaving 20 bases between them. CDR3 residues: CASSQDPVGWTSADTQYF. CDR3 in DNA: TGCGCCAGCAGCCAAGATCCGGTCGGTTGGACCAGCGCAGATACGCAGTATTTT.

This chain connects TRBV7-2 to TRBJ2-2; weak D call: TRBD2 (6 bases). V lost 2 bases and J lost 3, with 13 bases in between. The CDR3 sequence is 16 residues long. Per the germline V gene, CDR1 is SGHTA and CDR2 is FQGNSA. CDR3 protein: CASSLMGRGYTGELFF. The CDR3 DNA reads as TGTGCCAGCAGCTTAATGGGGCGGGGATACACCGGGGAGCTGTTTTTT.

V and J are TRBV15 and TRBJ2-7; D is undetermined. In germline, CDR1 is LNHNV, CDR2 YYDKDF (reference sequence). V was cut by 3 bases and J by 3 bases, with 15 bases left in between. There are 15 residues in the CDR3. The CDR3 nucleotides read TGTGCCACCAGCAGGGCGCACGGACCCCTCTACGAGCAGTACTTC. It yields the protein CATSRAHGPLYEQYF.

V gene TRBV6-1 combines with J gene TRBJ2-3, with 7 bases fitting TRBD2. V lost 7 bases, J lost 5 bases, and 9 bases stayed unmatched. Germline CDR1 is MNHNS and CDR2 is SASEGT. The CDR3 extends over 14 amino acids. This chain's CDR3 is CASTSRGGGDTQYF. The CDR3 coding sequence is TGTGCCAGCACCTCCCGGGGCGGGGGAGATACGCAGTATTTT.

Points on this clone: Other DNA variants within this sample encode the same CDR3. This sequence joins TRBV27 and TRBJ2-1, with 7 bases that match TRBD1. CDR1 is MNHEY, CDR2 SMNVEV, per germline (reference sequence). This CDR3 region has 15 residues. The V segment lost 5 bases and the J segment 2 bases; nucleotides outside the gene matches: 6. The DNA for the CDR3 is TGTGCCAGCAGTCTCCGGGACAGCACCTACAATGAGCAGTTCTTC. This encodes CASSLRDSTYNEQFF.

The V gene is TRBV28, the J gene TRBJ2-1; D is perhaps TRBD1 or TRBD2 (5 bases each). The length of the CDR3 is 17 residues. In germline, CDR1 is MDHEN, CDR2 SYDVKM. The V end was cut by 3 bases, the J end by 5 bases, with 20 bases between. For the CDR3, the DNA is TGTGCCAGCAGTTTGAGCTCGGGGCAGATCTTCAACAATGAGCAGTTCTTC. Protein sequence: CASSLSSGQIFNNEQFF.

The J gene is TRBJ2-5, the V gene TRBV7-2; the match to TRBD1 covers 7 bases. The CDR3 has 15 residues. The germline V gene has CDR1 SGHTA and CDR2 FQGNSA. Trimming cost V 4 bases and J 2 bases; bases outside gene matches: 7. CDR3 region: CASSSSPGQQETQYF. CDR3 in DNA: TGTGCCAGCAGCTCGAGTCCGGGACAGCAAGAGACCCAGTACTTC. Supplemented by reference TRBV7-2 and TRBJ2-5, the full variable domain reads GAGVSQSPSNKVTEKGKDVELRCDPISGHTALYWYRQSLGQGLEFLIYFQGNSAPDKSGLPSDRFSAERTGGSVSTLTIQRTQQEDSAVYLCASSSSPGQQETQYFGPGTRLLVL.

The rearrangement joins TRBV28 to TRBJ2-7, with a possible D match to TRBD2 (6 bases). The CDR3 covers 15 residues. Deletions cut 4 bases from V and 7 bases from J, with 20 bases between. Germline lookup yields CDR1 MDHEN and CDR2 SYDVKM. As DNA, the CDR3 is TGTGCCAGCAGTTATAATGCGGGAATTTTCGGGGAGCAGTACTTC. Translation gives CASSYNAGIFGEQYF. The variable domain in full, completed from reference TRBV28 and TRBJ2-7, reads DVKVTQSSRYLVKRTGEKVFLECVQDMDHENMFWYRQDPGLGLRLIYFSYDVKMKEKGDIPEGYSVSREKKERFSLILESASTNQTSMYLCASSYNAGIFGEQYFGPGTRLTVT.

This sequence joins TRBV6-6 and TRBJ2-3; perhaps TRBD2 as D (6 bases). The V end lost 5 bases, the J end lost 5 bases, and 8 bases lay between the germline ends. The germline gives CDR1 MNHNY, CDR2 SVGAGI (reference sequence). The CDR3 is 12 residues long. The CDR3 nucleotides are TGTGCCAGCAGTCCTAGCGTAGATACGCAGTATTTT. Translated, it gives CASSPSVDTQYF.

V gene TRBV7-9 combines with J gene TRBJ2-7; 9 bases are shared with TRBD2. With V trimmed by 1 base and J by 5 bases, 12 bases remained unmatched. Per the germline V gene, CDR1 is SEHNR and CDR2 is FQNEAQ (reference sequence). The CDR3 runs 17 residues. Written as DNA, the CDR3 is TGTGCCAGCAGCTTAGGTCCAACCGGACTAGCGAGCGACGAGCAGTACTTC. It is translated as CASSLGPTGLASDEQYF. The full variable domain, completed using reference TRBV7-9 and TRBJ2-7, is DTGVSQNPRHKITKRGQNVTFRCDPISEHNRLYWYRQTLGQGPEFLTYFQNEAQLEKSRLLSDRFSAERPKGSFSTLEIQRTEQGDSAMYLCASSLGPTGLASDEQYFGPGTRLTVT.

This CDR3 is CSVERKEREDGEQFF. CDR3 DNA sequence: TGCAGCGTTGAACGGAAGGAGCGGGAGGACGGTGAGCAGTTCTTC. The V and J genes are TRBV29-1 and TRBJ2-1, with 9 bases lining up with TRBD2. V was pared by 2 bases and J by 9 bases, with 11 bases of the junction left unmatched. Germline V gives CDR1 SQVTM, CDR2 ANQGSEA. The CDR3 is 15 amino acids.

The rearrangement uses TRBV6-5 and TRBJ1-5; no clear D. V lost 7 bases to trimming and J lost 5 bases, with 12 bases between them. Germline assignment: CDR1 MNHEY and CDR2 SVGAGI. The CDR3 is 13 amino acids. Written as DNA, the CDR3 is TGTGCCAGCATCCACCCTCCGGATCAGCCCCAGCATTTT. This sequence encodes CASIHPPDQPQHF.

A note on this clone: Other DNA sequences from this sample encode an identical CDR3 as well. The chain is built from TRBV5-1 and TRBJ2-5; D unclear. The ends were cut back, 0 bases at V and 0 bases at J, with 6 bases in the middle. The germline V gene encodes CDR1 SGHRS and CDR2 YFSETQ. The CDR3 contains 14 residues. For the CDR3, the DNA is TGCGCCAGCAGCTTGGATCGGGACCAAGAGACCCAGTACTTC. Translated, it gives CASSLDRDQETQYF.

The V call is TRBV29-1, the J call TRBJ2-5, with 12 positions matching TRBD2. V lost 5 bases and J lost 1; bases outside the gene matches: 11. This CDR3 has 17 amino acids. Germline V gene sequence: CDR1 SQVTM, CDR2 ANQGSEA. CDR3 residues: CSVNAWGLAGPQETQYF. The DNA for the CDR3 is TGCAGCGTTAATGCGTGGGGACTAGCGGGCCCCCAAGAGACCCAGTACTTC. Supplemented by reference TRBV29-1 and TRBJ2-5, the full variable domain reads SAVISQKPSRDICQRGTSLTIQCQVDSQVTMMFWYRQQPGQSLTLIATANQGSEATYESGFVIDKFPISRPNLTFSTLTVSNMSPEDSSIYLCSVNAWGLAGPQETQYFGPGTRLLVL.

CDR3 in DNA: TGTGCCAGCAGCCAAGATCGGGGCGGACTAGCGGGAGGCTACAATGAGCAGTTCTTC. As protein: CASSQDRGGLAGGYNEQFF. The chain combines TRBV4-2 with TRBJ2-1, with 14 bases identical to TRBD2. The CDR3 spans 19 residues. The V gene's germline CDR1 is LGHNA and CDR2 YNFKEQ. V shed 0 bases and J 3 bases; nucleotides not matched to a gene: 7.

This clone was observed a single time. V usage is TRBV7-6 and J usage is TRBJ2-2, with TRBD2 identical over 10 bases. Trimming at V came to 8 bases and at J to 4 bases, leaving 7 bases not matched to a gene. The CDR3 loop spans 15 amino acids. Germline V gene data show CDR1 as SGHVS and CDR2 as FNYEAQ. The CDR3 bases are TGTGCCAGCCGCAGCGGGAGGGGTGTCACCGGGGAGCTGTTTTTT. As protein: CASRSGRGVTGELFF.

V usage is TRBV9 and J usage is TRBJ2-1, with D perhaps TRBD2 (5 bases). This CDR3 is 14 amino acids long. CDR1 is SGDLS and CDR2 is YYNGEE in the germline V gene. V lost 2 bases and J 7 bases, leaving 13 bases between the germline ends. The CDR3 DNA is TGTGCCAGCAGCGTGGAGGAGATTGGGAATGAGCAGTTCTTC. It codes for CASSVEEIGNEQFF.

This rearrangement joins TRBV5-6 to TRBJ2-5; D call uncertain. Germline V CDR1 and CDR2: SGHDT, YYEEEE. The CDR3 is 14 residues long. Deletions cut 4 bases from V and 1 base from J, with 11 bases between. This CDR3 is CASSPILVQETQYF. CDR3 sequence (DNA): TGTGCCAGCAGCCCAATCTTAGTCCAAGAGACCCAGTACTTC.

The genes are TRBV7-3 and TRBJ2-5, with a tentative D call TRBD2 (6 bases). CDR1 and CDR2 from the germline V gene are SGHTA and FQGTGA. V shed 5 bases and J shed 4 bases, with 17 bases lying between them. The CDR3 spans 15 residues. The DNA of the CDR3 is TGTGCCAGCAGCCCCTTGCCGGGGGTCGCAGAGACCCAGTACTTC. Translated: CASSPLPGVAETQYF.

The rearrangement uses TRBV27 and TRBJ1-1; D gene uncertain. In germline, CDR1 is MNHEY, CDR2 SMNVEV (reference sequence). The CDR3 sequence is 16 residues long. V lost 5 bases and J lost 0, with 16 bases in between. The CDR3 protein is CASSPLQVLMNTEAFF. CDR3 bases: TGTGCCAGCAGTCCGCTCCAGGTTTTGATGAACACTGAAGCTTTCTTT.

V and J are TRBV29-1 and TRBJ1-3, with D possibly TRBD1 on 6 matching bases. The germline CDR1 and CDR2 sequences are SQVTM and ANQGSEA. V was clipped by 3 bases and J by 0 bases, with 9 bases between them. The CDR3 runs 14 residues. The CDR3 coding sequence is TGCAGCGTTGAGACAGGAAGCTCTGGAAACACCATATATTTT. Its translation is CSVETGSSGNTIYF.

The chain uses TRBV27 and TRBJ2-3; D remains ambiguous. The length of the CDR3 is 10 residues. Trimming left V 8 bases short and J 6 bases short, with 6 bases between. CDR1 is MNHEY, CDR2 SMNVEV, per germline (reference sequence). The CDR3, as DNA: TGTGCCAGCGGGTGGGATACGCAGTATTTT. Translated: CASGWDTQYF.